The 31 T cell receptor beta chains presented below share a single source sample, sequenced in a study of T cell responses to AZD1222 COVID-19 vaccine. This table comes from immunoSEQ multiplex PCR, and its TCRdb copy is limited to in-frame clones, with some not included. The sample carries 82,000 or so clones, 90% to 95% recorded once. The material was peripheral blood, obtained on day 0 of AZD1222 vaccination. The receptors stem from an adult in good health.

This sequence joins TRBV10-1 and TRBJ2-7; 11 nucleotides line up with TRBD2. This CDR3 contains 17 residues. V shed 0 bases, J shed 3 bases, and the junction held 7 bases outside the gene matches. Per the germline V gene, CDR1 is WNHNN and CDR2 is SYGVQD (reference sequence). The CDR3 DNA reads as TGCGCCAGCAGTGAGTCCAGGGGGACTAGCGGAATCTACGAGCAGTACTTC. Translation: CASSESRGTSGIYEQYF.

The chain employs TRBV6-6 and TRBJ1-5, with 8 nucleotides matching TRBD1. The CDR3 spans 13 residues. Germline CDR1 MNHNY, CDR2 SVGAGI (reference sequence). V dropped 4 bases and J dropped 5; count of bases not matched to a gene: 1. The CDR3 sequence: CASSSDRDQPQHF. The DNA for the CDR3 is TGTGCCAGCAGTTCGGACAGGGATCAGCCCCAGCATTTT.

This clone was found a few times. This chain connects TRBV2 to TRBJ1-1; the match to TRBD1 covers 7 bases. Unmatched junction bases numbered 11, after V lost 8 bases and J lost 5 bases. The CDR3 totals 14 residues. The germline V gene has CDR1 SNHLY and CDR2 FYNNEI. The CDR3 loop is CASEGRGPGTEAFF. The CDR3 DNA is TGTGCCAGCGAAGGAAGGGGGCCAGGGACTGAAGCTTTCTTT.

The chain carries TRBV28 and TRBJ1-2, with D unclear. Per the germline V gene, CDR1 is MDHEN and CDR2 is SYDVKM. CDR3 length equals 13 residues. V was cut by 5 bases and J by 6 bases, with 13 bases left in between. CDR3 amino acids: CASSRTSTHGYTF. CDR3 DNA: TGTGCCAGCAGTCGTACTTCTACTCATGGCTACACCTTC.

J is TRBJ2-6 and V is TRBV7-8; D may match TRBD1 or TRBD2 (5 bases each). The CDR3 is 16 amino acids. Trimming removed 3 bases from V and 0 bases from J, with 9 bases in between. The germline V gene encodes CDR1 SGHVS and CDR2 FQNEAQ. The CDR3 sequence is CASSFWGPSGANVLTF. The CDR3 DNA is TGTGCCAGCAGCTTTTGGGGACCCTCTGGGGCCAACGTCCTGACTTTC.

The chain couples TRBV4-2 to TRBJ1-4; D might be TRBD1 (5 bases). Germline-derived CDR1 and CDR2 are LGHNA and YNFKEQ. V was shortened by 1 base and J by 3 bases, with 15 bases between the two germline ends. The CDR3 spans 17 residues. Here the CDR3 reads CASSQVGGGAANEKLFF. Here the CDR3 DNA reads TGTGCCAGCAGCCAAGTTGGAGGTGGGGCCGCTAATGAAAAACTGTTTTTT.

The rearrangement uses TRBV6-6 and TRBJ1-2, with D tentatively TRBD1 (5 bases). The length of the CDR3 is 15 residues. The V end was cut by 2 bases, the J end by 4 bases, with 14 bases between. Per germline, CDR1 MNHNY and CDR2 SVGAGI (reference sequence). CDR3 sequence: CASSYSGDGIYGYTF. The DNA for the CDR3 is TGTGCCAGCAGTTACAGTGGGGACGGCATCTATGGCTACACCTTC.

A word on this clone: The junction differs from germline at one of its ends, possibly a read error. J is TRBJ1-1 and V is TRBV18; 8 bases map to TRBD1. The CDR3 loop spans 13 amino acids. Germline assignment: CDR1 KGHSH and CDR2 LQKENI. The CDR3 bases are TGTGCCAGCTCACCAACCCCGCAGGGGGCTGGACGATTT. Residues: CASSPTPQGAGRF.

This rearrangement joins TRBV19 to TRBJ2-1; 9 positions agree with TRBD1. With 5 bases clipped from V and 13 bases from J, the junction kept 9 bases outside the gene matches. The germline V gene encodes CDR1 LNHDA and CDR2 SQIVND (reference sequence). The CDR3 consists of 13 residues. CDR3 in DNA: TGTGCCAGTAGTTTCACCGGGACAGGGACCCAGTTCTTC. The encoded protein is CASSFTGTGTQFF.

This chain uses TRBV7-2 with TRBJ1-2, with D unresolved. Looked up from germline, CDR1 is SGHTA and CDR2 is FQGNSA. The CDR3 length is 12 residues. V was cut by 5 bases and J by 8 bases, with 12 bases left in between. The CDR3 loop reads CASSPTSRGYTF. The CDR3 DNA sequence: TGTGCCAGCAGCCCGACTTCAAGGGGCTACACCTTC.

CDR3 nucleotide sequence: TGCGCCAGCAGCTGGGGGTCTAAGGACTCGGGCAGGGAGACCCAGTACTTC. This sequence encodes CASSWGSKDSGRETQYF. This chain uses TRBV5-1 with TRBJ2-5; D might be TRBD1 or TRBD2, each matching 5 bases. V lost 3 bases and J lost 5, with 23 bases in between. The CDR3 loop spans 17 amino acids. Germline values: CDR1 SGHRS, CDR2 YFSETQ. Looking up the rest from reference TRBV5-1 and TRBJ2-5 gives the full variable domain: KAGVTQTPRYLIKTRGQQVTLSCSPISGHRSVSWYQQTPGQGLQFLFEYFSETQRNKGNFPGRFSGRQFSNSRSEMNVSTLELGDSALYLCASSWGSKDSGRETQYFGPGTRLLVL.

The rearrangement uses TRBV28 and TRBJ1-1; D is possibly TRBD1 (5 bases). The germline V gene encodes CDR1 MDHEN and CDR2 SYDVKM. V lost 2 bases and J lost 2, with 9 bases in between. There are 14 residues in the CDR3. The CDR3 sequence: CASSLSQGNTEAFF. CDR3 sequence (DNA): TGTGCCAGCAGTTTAAGTCAGGGTAACACTGAAGCTTTCTTT.

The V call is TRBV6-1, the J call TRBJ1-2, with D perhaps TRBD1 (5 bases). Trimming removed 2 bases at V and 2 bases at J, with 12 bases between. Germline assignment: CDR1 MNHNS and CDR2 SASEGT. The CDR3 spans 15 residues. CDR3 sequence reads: CASSESGQGNYGYTF. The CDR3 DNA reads TGTGCCAGCAGTGAAAGCGGGCAGGGAAACTATGGCTACACCTTC.

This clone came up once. CDR3 sequence: CASSPRQGAQHF. DNA for the CDR3: TGTGCCAGCAGCCCCCGACAGGGGGCACAGCATTTT. This chain connects TRBV7-2 to TRBJ1-5; 10 bases match TRBD1. The germline V gene encodes CDR1 SGHTA and CDR2 FQGNSA. V lost 5 bases to trimming and J lost 13 bases; unmatched junction nucleotides: 5. The CDR3 is 12 residues long.

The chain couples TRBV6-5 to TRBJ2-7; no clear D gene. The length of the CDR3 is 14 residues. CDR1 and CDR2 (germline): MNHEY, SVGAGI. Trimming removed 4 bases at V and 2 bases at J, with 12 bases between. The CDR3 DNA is TGTGCCAGCAGTTGCGAGTACAGCACCTACGAGCAGTACTTC. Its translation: CASSCEYSTYEQYF.

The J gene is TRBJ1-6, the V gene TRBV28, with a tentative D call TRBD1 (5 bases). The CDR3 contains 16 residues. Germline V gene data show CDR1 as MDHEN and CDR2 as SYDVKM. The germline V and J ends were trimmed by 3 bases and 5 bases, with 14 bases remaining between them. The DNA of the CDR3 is TGTGCCAGCAGTTTCGGTCAGGGAGGAAATAATTCACCCCTCCACTTT. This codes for CASSFGQGGNNSPLHF.

The CDR3 region is CASRVRTGVTEAFF. The CDR3 bases are TGTGCCAGCAGGGTTCGGACAGGGGTAACTGAAGCTTTCTTT. The chain carries TRBV7-9 and TRBJ1-1, with TRBD1 matching over 9 bases. The length of the CDR3 is 14 residues. Germline CDR1 is SEHNR and CDR2 is FQNEAQ (reference sequence). Trimming removed 6 bases from V and 5 bases from J; junction bases left unmatched: 7.

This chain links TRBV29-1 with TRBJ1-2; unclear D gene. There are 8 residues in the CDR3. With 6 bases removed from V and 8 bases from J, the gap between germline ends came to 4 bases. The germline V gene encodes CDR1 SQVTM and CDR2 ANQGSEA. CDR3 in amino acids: CSVEGYTF. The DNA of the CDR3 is TGCAGCGTAGAGGGCTACACCTTC.

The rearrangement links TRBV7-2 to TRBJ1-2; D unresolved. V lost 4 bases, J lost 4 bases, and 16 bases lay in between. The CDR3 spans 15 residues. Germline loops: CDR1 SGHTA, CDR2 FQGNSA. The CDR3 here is CASSSVLGIGYGYTF. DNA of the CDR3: TGTGCCAGCAGCTCCGTCCTGGGAATCGGCTATGGCTACACCTTC.

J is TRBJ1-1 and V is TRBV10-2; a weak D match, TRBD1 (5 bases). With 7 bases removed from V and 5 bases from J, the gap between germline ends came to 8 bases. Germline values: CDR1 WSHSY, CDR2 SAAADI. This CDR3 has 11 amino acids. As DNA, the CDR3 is TGCGCCAGCATGGGGGGGACTGAAGCTTTCTTT. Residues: CASMGGTEAFF.

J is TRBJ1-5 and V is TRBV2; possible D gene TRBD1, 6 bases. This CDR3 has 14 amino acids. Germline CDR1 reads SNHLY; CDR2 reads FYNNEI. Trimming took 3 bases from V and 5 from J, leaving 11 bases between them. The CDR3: CASSDTRGDQPQHF. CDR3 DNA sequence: TGTGCCAGCAGTGATACGAGGGGGGATCAGCCCCAGCATTTT.

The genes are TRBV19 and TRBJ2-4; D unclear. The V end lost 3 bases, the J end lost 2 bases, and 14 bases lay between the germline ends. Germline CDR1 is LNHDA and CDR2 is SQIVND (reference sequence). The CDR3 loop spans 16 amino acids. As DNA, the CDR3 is TGTGCCAGTAGTATTGGTGGTTCGTTCCCCAAAAACATTCAGTACTTC. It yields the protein CASSIGGSFPKNIQYF.

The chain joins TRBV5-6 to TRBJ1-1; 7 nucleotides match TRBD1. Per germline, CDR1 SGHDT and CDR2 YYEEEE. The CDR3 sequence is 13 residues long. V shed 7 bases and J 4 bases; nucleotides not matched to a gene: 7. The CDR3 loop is CASSGQTGTEAFF. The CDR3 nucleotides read TGTGCCAGCTCGGGACAGACGGGCACTGAAGCTTTCTTT.

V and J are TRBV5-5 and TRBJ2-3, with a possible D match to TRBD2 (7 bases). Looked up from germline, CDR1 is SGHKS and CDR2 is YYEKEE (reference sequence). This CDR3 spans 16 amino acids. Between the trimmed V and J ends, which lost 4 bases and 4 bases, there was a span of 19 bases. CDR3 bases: TGTGCCAGCAGCCCGATCTCGCCGGGGGGCCCAGATACGCAGTATTTT. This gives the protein CASSPISPGGPDTQYF.

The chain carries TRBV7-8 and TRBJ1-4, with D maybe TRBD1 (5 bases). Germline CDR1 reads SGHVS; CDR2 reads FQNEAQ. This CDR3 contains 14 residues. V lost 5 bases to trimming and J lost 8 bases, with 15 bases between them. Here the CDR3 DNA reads TGTGCCAGCAGCCCCCCAGGGCTGGGGGAAAAACTGTTTTTT. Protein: CASSPPGLGEKLFF.

The DNA of the CDR3 is TGTGCCAGCAGCTCCGGGACAGGGTCCTACGAGCAGTACTTC. This translates into CASSSGTGSYEQYF. V is TRBV7-8 and J is TRBJ2-7; 9 bases match TRBD1. The CDR3 sequence is 14 residues long. Per germline, CDR1 SGHVS and CDR2 FQNEAQ. V shed 4 bases, J shed 1 base, and the junction held 2 bases outside the gene matches.

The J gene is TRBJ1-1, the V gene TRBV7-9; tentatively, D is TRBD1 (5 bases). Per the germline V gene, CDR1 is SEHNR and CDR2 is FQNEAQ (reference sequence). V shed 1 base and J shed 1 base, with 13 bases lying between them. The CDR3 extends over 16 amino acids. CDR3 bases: TGTGCCAGCAGCTTAGGGGTGGACAACTGGAACACTGAAGCTTTCTTT. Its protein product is CASSLGVDNWNTEAFF.

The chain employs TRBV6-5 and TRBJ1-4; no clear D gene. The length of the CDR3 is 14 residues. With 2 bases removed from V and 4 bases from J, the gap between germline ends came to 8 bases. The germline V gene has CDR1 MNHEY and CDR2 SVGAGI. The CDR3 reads CASSYGPNNEKLFF. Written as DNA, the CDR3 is TGTGCCAGCAGTTACGGACCGAATAATGAAAAACTGTTTTTT.

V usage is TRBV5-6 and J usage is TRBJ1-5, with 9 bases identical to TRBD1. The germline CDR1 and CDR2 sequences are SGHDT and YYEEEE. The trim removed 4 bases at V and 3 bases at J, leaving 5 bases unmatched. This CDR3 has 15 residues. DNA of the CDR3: TGTGCCAGCAGCGCCGGGACAGGGATCAATCAGCCCCAGCATTTT. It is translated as CASSAGTGINQPQHF.

The CDR3 loop is CASSDSQKTYNSPLHF. DNA for the CDR3: TGTGCCAGCAGTGATTCACAGAAAACTTATAATTCACCCCTCCACTTT. This chain joins TRBV6-1 and TRBJ1-6; D ambiguous. Germline V gene lookup returns CDR1 MNHNS and CDR2 SASEGT. The CDR3 runs to 16 residues. Deletions cut 3 bases from V and 4 bases from J, with 13 bases between.

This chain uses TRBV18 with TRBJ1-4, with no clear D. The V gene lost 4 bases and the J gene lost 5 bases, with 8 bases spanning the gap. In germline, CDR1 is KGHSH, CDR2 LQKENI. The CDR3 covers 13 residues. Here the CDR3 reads CASSQDQNEKLFF. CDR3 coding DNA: TGTGCCAGCTCACAGGATCAGAATGAAAAACTGTTTTTT.